This T cell receptor (beta chain) is drawn from a study of control samples from healthy donors and cancer patients. Here immunoSEQ multiplex PCR was the method, and the copy in TCRdb shows in-frame clones only, minus some. The sample lists some 130,000 clones; roughly 92% were seen once. V lost 2 bases, J lost 4 bases, and 5 bases stayed unmatched. Germline CDR1 MNHEY, CDR2 SMNVEV (reference sequence). CDR3 length: 14 residues. The chain is built from TRBV27 and TRBJ2-7, with 7 bases aligning to TRBD2. The sample taken for sequencing was blood. The sequence came from a man younger than 35 in good health. CDR3 residues: CASSLTLATYEQYF. The CDR3 DNA reads TGTGCCAGCAGTTTAACACTAGCGACATACGAGCAGTACTTC.